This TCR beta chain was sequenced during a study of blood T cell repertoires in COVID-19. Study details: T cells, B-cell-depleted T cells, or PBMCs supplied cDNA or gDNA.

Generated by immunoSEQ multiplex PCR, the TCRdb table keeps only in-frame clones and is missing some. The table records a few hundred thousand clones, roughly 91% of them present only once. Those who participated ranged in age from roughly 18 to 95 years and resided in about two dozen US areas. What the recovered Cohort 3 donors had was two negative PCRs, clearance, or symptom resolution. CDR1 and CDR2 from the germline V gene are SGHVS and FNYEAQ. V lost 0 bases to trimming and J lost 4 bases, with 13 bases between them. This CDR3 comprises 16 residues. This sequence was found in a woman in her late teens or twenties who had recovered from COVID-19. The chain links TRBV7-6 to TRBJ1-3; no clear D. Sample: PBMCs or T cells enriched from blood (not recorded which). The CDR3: CASSLAYQAGGNTIYF. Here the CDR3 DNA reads TGTGCCAGCAGCTTAGCGTACCAGGCGGGGGGAAACACCATATATTTT.